A selection of T cell receptor beta chains follows, all from one sample in a study of regulatory T cells in long-lasting Graves disease. Each CDR3 protein gets one entry after TCRdb re-called the multiplex PCR reads with MiXCR. The table records some 500,000 distinct CDR3 sequences, around an eighth of them present only once. These data are also associated with another study on T cells in Graves' hyperthyroidism and ophthalmopathy.

The sample in question was peripheral blood mononuclear cells (PBMCs), obtained at new diagnosis, from a patient treated with antithyroid drugs. The origin of the receptors is a man aged 25 to 45 with Graves disease. Both conserved end residues are part of each CDR3. Clone size is shown for a subset of rows, as once, few, many or a class of expanded clone.

TRBJ1-6 | TRBV3-1 | NA | CASSQAGWNSPLHF
TRBJ2-7 | TRBV5-1 | NA | CASSPTSGRYEQYF
TRBJ2-7 | TRBV9 | few | CASSVDGTPTYEQYF
TRBJ2-3 | TRBV3-1 | NA | CASSQDSGRTDTQYF
TRBJ1-6 | TRBV20-1 | NA | CSARGGSSYNSPLHF
TRBJ1-6 | TRBV20-1 | NA | CSARRQGRGSSSPLHF
TRBJ1-2 | TRBV12-3/TRBV12-4 | NA | CASSPSPGSGYTF
TRBJ2-1 | TRBV11-2 | many | CASSLGQRYNEQFF
TRBJ2-2 | TRBV11-2 | many | CASSLRDGANTGELFF
TRBJ2-5 | TRBV7-6 | many | CASSPEGQETQYF
TRBJ1-5 | TRBV15 | once | CATSPRTSNQPQHF
TRBJ2-3 | TRBV30 | NA | CAWGRGADTQYF
TRBJ2-7 | TRBV11-2 | many | CASSPRPPRNYEQYF
TRBJ1-4 | TRBV28 | NA | CASSGGGQGEKLFF
NA | TRBV6-5 | NA | CASSYIPGTYEQYF
TRBJ2-1 | TRBV2 | many | CASSDRGGTYEQFF
TRBJ2-3 | TRBV14 | few | CASSQDKGLAGITDTQYF
TRBJ2-7 | TRBV5-1 | NA | CASRPGQDYEQYF
TRBJ1-3 | TRBV20-1 | NA | CSARPGGGMGNTIYF
TRBJ2-1 | TRBV7-9 | many | CASGSAGKQFF
TRBJ2-7 | TRBV5-1 | many | CASSLELARTYEQYF
TRBJ2-1 | TRBV20-1 | NA | CSVAGLVDYNEQFF
TRBJ2-4 | TRBV5-5 | NA | CASSLGQREGKNIQYF
TRBJ2-1 | TRBV5-1 | many | CASSQRTSAGEQFF
TRBJ1-1 | TRBV19 | many | CASTPKGAVGTEAFF